The following is a T cell receptor beta chain sequence with its context. No antigen is known for it. Base-call qualities are not available, and no considerably larger clone is one nucleotide away. Collaborating institutions collected whole blood in K2EDTA tubes following their own protocols. For TCRbeta analysis, collaborators shipped samples in one of three forms: frozen whole blood, isolated PBMCs, or DNA extracted from either of those sample types. The sample belongs to a study of blood T cell repertoires in COVID-19 (TCRdb year 2020). The study in broad terms: Collaborator samples came from the United States, Italy and Spain and covered acute and convalescent phases of COVID-19. The prospective study material was composed of cDNA or gDNA derived from T cells, B-cell-depleted T cells, or PBMCs. Subjects who had been exposed to COVID-19, were actively infected with it, or had recovered from it provided the deeply sampled blood TCRbeta repertoires that made up the dataset. A freely available public database, intended as a resource for researchers studying the immune response to SARS-CoV-2, is where the repertoires were released. The samples were drawn from the first 160 participants of the ongoing ImmuneRACE study and from 1,254 subjects provided by 6 global collaborators. Nearly every sample came with metadata listing a de-identified subject ID, COVID-19 status, age in years and sex. Where available, HLA class I and class II types were obtained from metadata supplied by the sample provider rather than from assay-based typing.

CDR1 is given as SGHTA and CDR2 as FQGNSA, both from the germline V gene. At the junction V is shortened by 4 bases and J by 0 bases, with 15 bases in between. The CDR3 spans 16 residues, from the cysteine through the phenylalanine. The CDR3 DNA has 48 bases and is translated from base 1. TCRbeta CDR3 regions were amplified from genomic DNA by means of the immunoSEQ Assay, a bias-controlled multiplex PCR. Under the source paper's analysis protocol: Within the assay, amplification of reference gene primers was used to estimate how many nucleated cells each sample contained. To quantify the absolute abundance of each unique TCRbeta CDR3 rearrangement, sequence reads were collapsed and filtered. For each sample, productive Simpson clonality was calculated as the square root of Simpson's diversity index over productive rearrangements. The table was pulled from immuneACCESS by TCRdb, which kept in-frame rearrangements only. Such tables lose some clones; where checked, under half of the loss comes from unresolved V genes, and the rest has no known cause. V and J calls and clone size are copied from that table; D and trimming were computed from the DNA. The sample contains 180,000 or so clones, 80% to 90% of them found a single time. The ten largest clones capture approximately 2.7% of the sample.

General conclusions and limits of the study: How much clinical and demographic metadata was included differed by source and by participant, and the metadata was provided uncurated.

The sequence came from a man between 40 and 49 years old with active or convalescent COVID-19. The sequenced material came from peripheral blood. This chain is built from TRBV7-2 and TRBJ1-2; too little of a D gene remains to name it. The CDR3 reads CASSSGVALANYGYTF. The DNA is TGTGCCAGCAGCTCCGGGGTGGCCTTAGCTAACTATGGCTACACCTTC.